The T cell receptor beta chain under discussion was sequenced for a study of Ad26.COV2.S vaccination and SARS-CoV-2 variants. Turning to the study itself: The vaccine Ad26.COV2.S was put into the muscle once, or twice with 56 days between.

Stated treatment: around 19 received Ad26.COV2.S at low or high dose, single or two shots; roughly five received placebo; per-sample allocation not given. Samples came from day 63 after the first vaccine or placebo injection. An adult of 18-55 years in Boston served as donor. Generated by immunoSEQ multiplex PCR, the TCRdb table keeps only in-frame clones and is missing some. Among about 390,000 clones, around 92% were seen once, and the ten largest hold about 1.7%. The V gene end was trimmed by 3 bases and the J gene end by 5 bases; junction bases not matched to a gene: 12. There are 16 residues in the CDR3. CDR1 and CDR2 (germline): KGHSH, LQKENI.

The sequence derives from a person aged 18-65 years who received the Ad26.COV2.S COVID-19 vaccine or a placebo. The material sequenced was peripheral blood, taken in a trial of Ad26.COV2.S vaccine versus placebo. The rearrangement joins TRBV18 to TRBJ2-5; 7 nucleotides align to TRBD1. The CDR3 region is CASSPIGTATAETQYF. The CDR3 DNA follows: TGTGCCAGCTCACCCATAGGGACAGCCACGGCGGAGACCCAGTACTTC.